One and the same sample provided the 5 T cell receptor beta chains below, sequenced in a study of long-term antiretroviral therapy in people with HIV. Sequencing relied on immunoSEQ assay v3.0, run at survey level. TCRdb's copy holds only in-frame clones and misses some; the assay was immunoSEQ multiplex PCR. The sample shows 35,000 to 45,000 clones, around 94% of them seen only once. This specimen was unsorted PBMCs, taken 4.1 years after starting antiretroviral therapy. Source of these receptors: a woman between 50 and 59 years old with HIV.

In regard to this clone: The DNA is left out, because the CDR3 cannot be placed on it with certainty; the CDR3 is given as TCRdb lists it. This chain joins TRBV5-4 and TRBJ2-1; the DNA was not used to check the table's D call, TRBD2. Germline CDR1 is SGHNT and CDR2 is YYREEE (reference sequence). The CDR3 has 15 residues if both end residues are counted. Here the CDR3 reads CASSPNNGEVGFGIF.

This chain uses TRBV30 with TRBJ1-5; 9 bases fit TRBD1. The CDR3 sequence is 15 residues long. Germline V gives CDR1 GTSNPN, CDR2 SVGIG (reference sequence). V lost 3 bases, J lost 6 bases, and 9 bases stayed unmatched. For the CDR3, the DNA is TGTGCCTGGAGCCTACTTACAGGGGGCGGTCAGCCCCAGCATTTT. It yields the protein CAWSLLTGGGQPQHF.

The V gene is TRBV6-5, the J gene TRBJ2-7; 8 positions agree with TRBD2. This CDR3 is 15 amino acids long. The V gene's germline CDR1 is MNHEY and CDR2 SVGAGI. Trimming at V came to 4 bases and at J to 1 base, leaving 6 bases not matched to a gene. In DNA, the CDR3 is TGTGCCAGCAGTTCCGAGGGACTAGAGTCCTACGAGCAGTACTTC. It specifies CASSSEGLESYEQYF.

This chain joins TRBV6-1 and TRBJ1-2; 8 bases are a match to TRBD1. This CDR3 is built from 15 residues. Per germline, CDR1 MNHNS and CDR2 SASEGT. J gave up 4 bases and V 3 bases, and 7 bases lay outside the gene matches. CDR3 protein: CASSDAGTGFYGYTF. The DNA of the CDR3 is TGTGCCAGCAGTGACGCCGGGACAGGCTTCTATGGCTACACCTTC.

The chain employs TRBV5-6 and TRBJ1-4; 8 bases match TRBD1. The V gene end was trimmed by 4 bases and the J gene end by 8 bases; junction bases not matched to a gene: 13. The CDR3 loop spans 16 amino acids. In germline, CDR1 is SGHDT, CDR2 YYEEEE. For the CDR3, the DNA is TGTGCCAGCAGCCACCTGTCGGACAGGGACTTGGAAAAACTGTTTTTT. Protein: CASSHLSDRDLEKLFF.